Shown below are 16 T cell receptor beta chains from a single sample sequenced in a study of cytomegalovirus exposure and HLA in healthy donors. Both 60 Vbeta primers and 13 Jbeta primers went into the PCR. Method: immunoSEQ multiplex PCR; TCRdb's copy keeps in-frame clones and lacks some. Of some 100,000 clones listed, roughly 80% are singletons. The specimen sequenced was PBMCs. The receptors derive from a male donor in good health and CMV-seropositive.

This chain joins TRBV5-6 and TRBJ1-5; no firm D call. Germline CDR1 SGHDT, CDR2 YYEEEE. Trimming shortened V by 4 bases and J by 2 bases, and 13 bases separated the two germline ends. CDR3 length: 15 residues. The chain's CDR3 is CASSPGYLRNQPQHF. CDR3 nucleotides: TGTGCCAGCAGCCCCGGGTATTTACGCAATCAGCCCCAGCATTTT.

The genes are TRBV25-1 and TRBJ1-5; D is ambiguous. V was clipped by 3 bases and J by 7 bases, with 16 bases between them. Germline V gene sequence: CDR1 MGHDK, CDR2 SYGVNS. This CDR3 has 15 amino acids. The DNA for the CDR3 is TGTGCCAGCAGTGATGGCCGGGGAAATGGACAGCCCCAGCATTTT. Its protein product is CASSDGRGNGQPQHF.

The chain recombines TRBV7-3 with TRBJ2-5, with 12 bases lining up with TRBD2. J gave up 5 bases and V 5 bases, and 6 bases lay outside the gene matches. The CDR3 sequence is 15 residues long. CDR1 SGHTA and CDR2 FQGTGA come from the germline V gene. CDR3: CASSPGLAGSETQYF. The CDR3 DNA reads TGTGCCAGCAGCCCAGGACTAGCGGGGAGCGAGACCCAGTACTTC.

The J gene is TRBJ2-3, the V gene TRBV4-2, with 9 nucleotides matching TRBD1. There are 15 residues in the CDR3. V gave up 4 bases and J gave up 4 bases; unmatched junction bases: 6. Germline lookup yields CDR1 LGHNA and CDR2 YNFKEQ. The CDR3 DNA sequence: TGTGCCAGCAGCCTGGGACAGGGAAGGCCAGATACGCAGTATTTT. This gives the protein CASSLGQGRPDTQYF.

This chain joins TRBV6-6 and TRBJ2-7; 8 bases line up with TRBD2. The CDR3 extends over 15 amino acids. J gave up 6 bases and V 4 bases, and 11 bases lay outside the gene matches. Germline CDR1 reads MNHNY; CDR2 reads SVGAGI (reference sequence). The CDR3 bases are TGTGCCAGCAGTTTCGGAACTAGCGGCTCCCTCGAGCAGTACTTC. As protein: CASSFGTSGSLEQYF.

This rearrangement joins TRBV7-8 to TRBJ1-1; no clear D. Germline CDR1 SGHVS, CDR2 FQNEAQ. V gave up 3 bases and J gave up 1 base, with 15 bases separating them. The CDR3 covers 16 residues. This CDR3 is CASSFGGSNANTEAFF. CDR3 bases: TGTGCCAGCAGCTTTGGCGGGTCAAACGCGAACACTGAAGCTTTCTTT.

About this clone itself: Additional DNA sequences in this sample encode the identical CDR3. The genes are TRBV5-6 and TRBJ2-7; 7 nucleotides align to TRBD2. This CDR3 comprises 12 residues. The V segment lost 2 bases and the J segment 6 bases; nucleotides outside the gene matches: 2. CDR1 is SGHDT, CDR2 YYEEEE, per germline. The CDR3 sequence is CASSFAGVEQYF. The CDR3 nucleotides read TGTGCCAGCAGCTTTGCGGGGGTCGAGCAGTACTTC. Together with reference TRBV5-6 and TRBJ2-7, the CDR3 gives the full variable domain: DAGVTQSPTHLIKTRGQQVTLRCSPKSGHDTVSWYQQALGQGPQFIFQYYEEEERQRGNFPDRFSGHQFPNYSSELNVNALLLGDSALYLCASSFAGVEQYFGPGTRLTVT.

The chain employs TRBV7-8 and TRBJ2-5; D is perhaps TRBD1 (6 bases). The CDR3 is made up of 13 amino acids. From germline, CDR1 is SGHVS and CDR2 FQNEAQ. The V gene lost 6 bases and the J gene lost 5 bases, with 13 bases spanning the gap. The CDR3 reads CASRPQGGETQYF. As DNA, the CDR3 is TGTGCCAGCAGACCACAGGGCGGCGAGACCCAGTACTTC.

The gene calls are TRBV9 and TRBJ1-3; the D is unclear. V was cut by 0 bases and J by 4 bases, with 8 bases left in between. The germline V gene encodes CDR1 SGDLS and CDR2 YYNGEE. The CDR3 covers 14 residues. DNA of the CDR3: TGTGCCAGCAGCGTAGGTCATTTGGGAAACACCATATATTTT. Protein sequence: CASSVGHLGNTIYF.

This clone was detected once. The V call is TRBV10-1, the J call TRBJ1-3, with D perhaps matching TRBD1 (5 bases). Germline assignment: CDR1 WNHNN and CDR2 SYGVQD (reference sequence). This CDR3 region has 14 residues. V was shortened by 5 bases and J by 8 bases, with 16 bases between the two germline ends. The CDR3: CASSQQDGCHTIYF. Written as DNA, the CDR3 is TGCGCCAGCAGTCAACAGGATGGATGTCACACCATATATTTT.

This clone was seen only a few times. The chain uses TRBV7-6 and TRBJ2-3; a weak D match, TRBD1 (5 bases). The CDR3 has 14 residues. Germline loops: CDR1 SGHVS, CDR2 FNYEAQ. V lost 5 bases and J lost 0, with 9 bases in between. The CDR3 protein is CASSPTASTDTQYF. The CDR3, as DNA: TGTGCCAGCAGCCCGACAGCTAGCACAGATACGCAGTATTTT.

This chain connects TRBV7-2 to TRBJ1-5; 9 bases agree with TRBD1. V lost 2 bases to trimming and J lost 1 base; unmatched junction nucleotides: 6. The CDR3 has 17 amino acids. Per germline, CDR1 SGHTA and CDR2 FQGNSA. The CDR3 protein is CASSLLGDRASNQPQHF. The CDR3, as DNA: TGTGCCAGCAGCTTACTAGGGGACAGGGCGAGCAATCAGCCCCAGCATTTT.

The chain carries TRBV28 and TRBJ2-7, with D possibly being TRBD1 (6 bases). Germline lookup yields CDR1 MDHEN and CDR2 SYDVKM. The CDR3 runs to 12 residues. Trimming took off 10 bases at V and 1 base at J, with 11 bases between the two ends. CDR3 sequence: CAIQGPSYEQYF. The CDR3, as DNA: TGTGCCATACAGGGCCCTTCCTACGAGCAGTACTTC.

This clone came up once. This chain links TRBV6-4 with TRBJ1-2; no firm D call. CDR1 is MRHNA, CDR2 SNTAGT, per germline. V lost 0 bases to trimming and J lost 7 bases, with 6 bases between them. This CDR3 has 12 amino acids. The CDR3 loop is CASSDSTGGYTF. The CDR3 DNA follows: TGTGCCAGCAGTGACTCGACGGGTGGCTACACCTTC.

The CDR3 spells CASSVGGGSGANVLTF. In DNA form, the CDR3 reads TGTGCCAGCAGCGTAGGCGGAGGCTCTGGGGCCAACGTCCTGACTTTC. This chain uses TRBV9 with TRBJ2-6, with a tentative D call TRBD2 (5 bases). This CDR3 comprises 16 residues. CDR1 is SGDLS, CDR2 YYNGEE, per germline. The ends were cut back, 0 bases at V and 0 bases at J, with 7 bases in the middle.

The CDR3 protein is CASSQEGGGGKEKLFF. The CDR3 DNA follows: TGTGCCAGCAGCCAAGAAGGCGGGGGGGGGAAAGAAAAACTGTTTTTT. This sequence joins TRBV4-2 and TRBJ1-4; a possible D gene is TRBD1 (5 bases). Germline CDR1 LGHNA, CDR2 YNFKEQ. The V end was cut by 0 bases, the J end by 8 bases, with 16 bases between. This CDR3 contains 16 residues.